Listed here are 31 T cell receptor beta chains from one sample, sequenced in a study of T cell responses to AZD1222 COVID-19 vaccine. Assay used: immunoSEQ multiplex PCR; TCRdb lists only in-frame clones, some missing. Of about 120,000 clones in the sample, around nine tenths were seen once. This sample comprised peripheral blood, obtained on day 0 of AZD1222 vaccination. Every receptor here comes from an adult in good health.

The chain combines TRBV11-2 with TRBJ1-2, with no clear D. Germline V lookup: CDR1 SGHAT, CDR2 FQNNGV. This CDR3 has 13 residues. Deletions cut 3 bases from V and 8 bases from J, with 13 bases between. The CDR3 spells CASSFLDREGYTF. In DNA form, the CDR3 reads TGTGCCAGCAGCTTTCTAGATCGGGAAGGCTACACCTTC.

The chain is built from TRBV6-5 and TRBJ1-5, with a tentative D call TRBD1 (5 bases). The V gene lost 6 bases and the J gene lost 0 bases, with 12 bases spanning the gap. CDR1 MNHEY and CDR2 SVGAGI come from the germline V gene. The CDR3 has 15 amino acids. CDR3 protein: CASRRRGDSNQPQHF. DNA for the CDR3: TGTGCCAGCAGACGCCGGGGGGATAGCAATCAGCCCCAGCATTTT.

This CDR3 reads CASSRDPKNIQYF. DNA for the CDR3: TGTGCCAGCAGTAGGGATCCCAAAAACATTCAGTACTTC. The chain has TRBV2 and TRBJ2-4; no clear D. This CDR3 spans 13 amino acids. Germline V gene data show CDR1 as SNHLY and CDR2 as FYNNEI. V was cut by 5 bases and J by 2 bases, with 7 bases left in between.

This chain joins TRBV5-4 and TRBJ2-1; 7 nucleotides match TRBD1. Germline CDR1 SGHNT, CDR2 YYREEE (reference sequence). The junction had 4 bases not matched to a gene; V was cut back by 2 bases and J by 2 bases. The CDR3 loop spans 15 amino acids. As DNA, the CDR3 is TGTGCCAGCAGCTTCGGACAGGAAACCTACAATGAGCAGTTCTTC. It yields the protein CASSFGQETYNEQFF.

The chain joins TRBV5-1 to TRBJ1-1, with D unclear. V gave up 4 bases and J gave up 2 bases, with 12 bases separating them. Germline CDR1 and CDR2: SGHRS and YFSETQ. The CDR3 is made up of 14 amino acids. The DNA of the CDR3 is TGCGCCAGCAGCCCAGCCGGGAGCAACACTGAAGCTTTCTTT. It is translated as CASSPAGSNTEAFF.

Written as DNA, the CDR3 is TGTGCCAGTAGTACAGGACAGGGAGGAGAGACCCAGTACTTC. It is translated as CASSTGQGGETQYF. The chain couples TRBV19 to TRBJ2-5, with 8 bases identical to TRBD1. Germline V CDR1 and CDR2: LNHDA, SQIVND (reference sequence). The CDR3 is made up of 14 amino acids. V was pared by 4 bases and J by 4 bases, with 5 bases of the junction left unmatched.

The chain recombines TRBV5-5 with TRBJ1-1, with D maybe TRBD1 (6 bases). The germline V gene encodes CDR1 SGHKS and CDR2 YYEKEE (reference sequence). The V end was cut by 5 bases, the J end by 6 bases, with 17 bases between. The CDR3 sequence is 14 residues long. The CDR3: CASRRGGPSPEAFF. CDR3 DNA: TGTGCCAGCAGGAGAGGGGGACCGTCCCCTGAAGCTTTCTTT.

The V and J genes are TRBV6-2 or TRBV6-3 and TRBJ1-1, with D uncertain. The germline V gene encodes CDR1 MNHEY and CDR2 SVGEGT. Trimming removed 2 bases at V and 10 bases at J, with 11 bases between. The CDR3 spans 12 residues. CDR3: CASSYPEPGAFF. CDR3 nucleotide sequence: TGTGCCAGCAGTTACCCGGAACCTGGAGCTTTCTTT.

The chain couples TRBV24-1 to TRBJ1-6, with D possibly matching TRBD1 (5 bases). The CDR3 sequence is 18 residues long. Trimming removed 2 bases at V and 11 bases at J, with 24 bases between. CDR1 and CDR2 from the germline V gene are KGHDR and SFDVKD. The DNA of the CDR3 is TGTGCCACCAGTGATTCGTTCGCGGGACGGCGAGGGTTGGCACCCCTCCACTTT. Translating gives CATSDSFAGRRGLAPLHF.

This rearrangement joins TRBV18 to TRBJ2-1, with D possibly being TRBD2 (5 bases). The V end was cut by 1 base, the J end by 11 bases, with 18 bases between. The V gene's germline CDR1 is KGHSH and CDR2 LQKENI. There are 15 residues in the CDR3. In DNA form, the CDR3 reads TGTGCCAGCTCACCACTATTGCAAGCGGAAGGCAAGCAGTTCTTC. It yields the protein CASSPLLQAEGKQFF.

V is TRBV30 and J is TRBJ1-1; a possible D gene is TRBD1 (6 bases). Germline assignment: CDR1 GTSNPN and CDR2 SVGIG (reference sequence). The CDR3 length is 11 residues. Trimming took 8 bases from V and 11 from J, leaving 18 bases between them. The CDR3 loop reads CAGSGGPSAFF. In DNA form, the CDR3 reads TGTGCCGGAAGCGGGGGCCCCAGCGCTTTCTTT.

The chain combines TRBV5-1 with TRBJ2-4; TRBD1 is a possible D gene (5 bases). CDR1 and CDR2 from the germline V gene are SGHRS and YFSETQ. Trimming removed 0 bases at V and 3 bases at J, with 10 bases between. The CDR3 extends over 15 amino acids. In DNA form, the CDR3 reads TGCGCCAGCAGCTTGGTGCAGGGTGGCAAAAACATTCAGTACTTC. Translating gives CASSLVQGGKNIQYF. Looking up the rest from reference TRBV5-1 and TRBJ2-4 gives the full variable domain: KAGVTQTPRYLIKTRGQQVTLSCSPISGHRSVSWYQQTPGQGLQFLFEYFSETQRNKGNFPGRFSGRQFSNSRSEMNVSTLELGDSALYLCASSLVQGGKNIQYFGAGTRLSVL.

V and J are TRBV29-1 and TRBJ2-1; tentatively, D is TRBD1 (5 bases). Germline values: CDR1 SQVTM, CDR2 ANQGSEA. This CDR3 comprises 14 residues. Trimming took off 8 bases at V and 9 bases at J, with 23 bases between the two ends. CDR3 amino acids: CSLGLGSWGSEQFF. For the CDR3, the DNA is TGCAGCTTGGGGTTAGGCAGTTGGGGCAGTGAGCAGTTCTTC.

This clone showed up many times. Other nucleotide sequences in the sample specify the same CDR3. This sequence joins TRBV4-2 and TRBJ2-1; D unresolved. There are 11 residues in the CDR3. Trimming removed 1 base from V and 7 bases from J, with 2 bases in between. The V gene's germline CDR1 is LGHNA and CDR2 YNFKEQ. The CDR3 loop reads CASSQVNEQFF. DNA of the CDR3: TGTGCCAGCAGCCAAGTTAATGAGCAGTTCTTC.

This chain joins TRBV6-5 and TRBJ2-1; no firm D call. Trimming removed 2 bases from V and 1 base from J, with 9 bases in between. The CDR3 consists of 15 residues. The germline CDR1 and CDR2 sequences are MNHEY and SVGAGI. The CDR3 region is CASSYGRPSYNEQFF. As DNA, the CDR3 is TGTGCCAGCAGTTACGGGCGGCCATCCTACAATGAGCAGTTCTTC.

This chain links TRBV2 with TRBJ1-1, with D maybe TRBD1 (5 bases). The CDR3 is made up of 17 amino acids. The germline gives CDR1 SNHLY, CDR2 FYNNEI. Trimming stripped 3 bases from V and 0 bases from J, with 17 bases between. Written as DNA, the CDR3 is TGTGCCAGCAGTGATATCAGGGCTCTTTCCATGAACACTGAAGCTTTCTTT. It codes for CASSDIRALSMNTEAFF.

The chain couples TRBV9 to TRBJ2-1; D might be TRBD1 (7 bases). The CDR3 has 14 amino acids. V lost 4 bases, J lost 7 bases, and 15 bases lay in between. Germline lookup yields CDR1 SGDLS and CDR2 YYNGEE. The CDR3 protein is CASSRRGVGNEQFF. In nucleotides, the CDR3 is TGTGCCAGCAGCCGCAGGGGGGTGGGGAATGAGCAGTTCTTC.

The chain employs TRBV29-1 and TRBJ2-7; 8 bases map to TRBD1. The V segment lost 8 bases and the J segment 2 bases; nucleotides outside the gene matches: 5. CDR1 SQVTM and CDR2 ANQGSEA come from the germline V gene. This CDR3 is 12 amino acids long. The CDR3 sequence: CSTRQGPYEQYF. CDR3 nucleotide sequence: TGCAGCACCCGACAGGGGCCCTACGAGCAGTACTTC.

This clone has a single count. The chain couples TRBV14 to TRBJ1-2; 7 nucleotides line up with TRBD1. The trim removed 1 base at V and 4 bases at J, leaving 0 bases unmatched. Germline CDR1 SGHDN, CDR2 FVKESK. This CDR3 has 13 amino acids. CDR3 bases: TGTGCCAGCAGCCAAGGACAGGGCTATGGCTACACCTTC. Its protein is CASSQGQGYGYTF.

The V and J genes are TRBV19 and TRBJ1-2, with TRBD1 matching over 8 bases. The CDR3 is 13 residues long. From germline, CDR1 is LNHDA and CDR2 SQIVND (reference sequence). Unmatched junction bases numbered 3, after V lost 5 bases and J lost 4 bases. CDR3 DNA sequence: TGTGCCAGTAGTCCCGACAGGGGCTATGGCTACACCTTC. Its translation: CASSPDRGYGYTF. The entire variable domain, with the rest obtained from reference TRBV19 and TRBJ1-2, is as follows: DGGITQSPKYLFRKEGQNVTLSCEQNLNHDAMYWYRQDPGQGLRLIYYSQIVNDFQKGDIAEGYSVSREKKESFPLTVTSAQKNPTAFYLCASSPDRGYGYTFGSGTRLTVV.

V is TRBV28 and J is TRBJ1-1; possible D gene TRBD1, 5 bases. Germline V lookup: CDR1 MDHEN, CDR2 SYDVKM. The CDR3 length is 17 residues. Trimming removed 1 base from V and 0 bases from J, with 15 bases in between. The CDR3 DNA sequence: TGTGCCAGCAGTTTATTCGGGGGGGGAGCCATGAACACTGAAGCTTTCTTT. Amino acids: CASSLFGGGAMNTEAFF.

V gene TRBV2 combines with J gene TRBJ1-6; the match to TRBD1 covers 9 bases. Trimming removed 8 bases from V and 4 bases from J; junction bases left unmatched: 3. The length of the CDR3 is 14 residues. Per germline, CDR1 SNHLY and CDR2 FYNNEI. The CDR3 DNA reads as TGTGCCAGCGGGGGACAGGGATATAATTCACCCCTCCACTTT. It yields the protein CASGGQGYNSPLHF.

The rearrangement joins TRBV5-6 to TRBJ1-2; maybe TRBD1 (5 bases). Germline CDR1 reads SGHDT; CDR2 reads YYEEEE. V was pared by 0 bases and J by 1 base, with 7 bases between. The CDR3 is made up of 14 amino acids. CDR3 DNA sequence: TGTGCCAGCAGCTTGGACCAGGGTAACTATGGCTACACCTTC. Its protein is CASSLDQGNYGYTF.

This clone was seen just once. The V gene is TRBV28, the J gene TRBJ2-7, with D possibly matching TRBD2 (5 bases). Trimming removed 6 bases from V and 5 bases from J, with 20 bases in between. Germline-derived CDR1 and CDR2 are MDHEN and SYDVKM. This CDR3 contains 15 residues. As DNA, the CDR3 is TGTGCCAGCAGCCCCAACAGCGGCCGCGGGCACGAGCAGTACTTC. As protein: CASSPNSGRGHEQYF.

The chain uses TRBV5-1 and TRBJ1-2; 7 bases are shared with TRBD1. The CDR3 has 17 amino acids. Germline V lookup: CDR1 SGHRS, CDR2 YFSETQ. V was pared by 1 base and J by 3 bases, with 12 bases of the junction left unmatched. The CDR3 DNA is TGCGCCAGCAGCTTGACCAGCCCAAGACAGGGTGACTATGGCTACACCTTC. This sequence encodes CASSLTSPRQGDYGYTF.

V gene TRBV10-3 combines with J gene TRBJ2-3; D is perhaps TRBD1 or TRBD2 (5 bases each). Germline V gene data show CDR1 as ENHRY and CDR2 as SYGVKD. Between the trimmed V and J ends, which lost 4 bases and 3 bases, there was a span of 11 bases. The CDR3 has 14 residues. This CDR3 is CAISGGRTTDTQYF. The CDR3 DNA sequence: TGTGCCATCAGTGGGGGACGGACAACAGATACGCAGTATTTT.

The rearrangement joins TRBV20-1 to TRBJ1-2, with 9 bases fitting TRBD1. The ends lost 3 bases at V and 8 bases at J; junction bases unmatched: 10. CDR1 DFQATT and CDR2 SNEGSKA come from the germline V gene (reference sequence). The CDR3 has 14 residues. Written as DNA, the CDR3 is TGCAGTGCTAGTTTGGGACAGGGTCCCCAGGGCTACACCTTC. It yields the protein CSASLGQGPQGYTF.

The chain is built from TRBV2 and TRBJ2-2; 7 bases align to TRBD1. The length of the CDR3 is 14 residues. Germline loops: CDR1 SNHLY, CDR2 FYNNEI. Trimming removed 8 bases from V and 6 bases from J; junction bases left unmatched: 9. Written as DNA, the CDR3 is TGTGCCAGCCGCCGACAGGGAAACTCCGGGGAGCTGTTTTTT. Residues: CASRRQGNSGELFF.

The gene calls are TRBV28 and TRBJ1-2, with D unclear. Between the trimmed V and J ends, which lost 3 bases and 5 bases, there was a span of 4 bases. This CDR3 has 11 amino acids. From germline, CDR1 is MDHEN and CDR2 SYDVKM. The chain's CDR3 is CASSLEYGYTF. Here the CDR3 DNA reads TGTGCCAGCAGTTTGGAGTATGGCTACACCTTC.

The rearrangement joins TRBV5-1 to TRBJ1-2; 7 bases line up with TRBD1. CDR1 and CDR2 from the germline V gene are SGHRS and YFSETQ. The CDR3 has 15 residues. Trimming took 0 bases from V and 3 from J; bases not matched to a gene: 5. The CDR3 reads CASSLEGATYYGYTF. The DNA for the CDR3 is TGCGCCAGCAGCTTGGAGGGGGCTACCTACTATGGCTACACCTTC.

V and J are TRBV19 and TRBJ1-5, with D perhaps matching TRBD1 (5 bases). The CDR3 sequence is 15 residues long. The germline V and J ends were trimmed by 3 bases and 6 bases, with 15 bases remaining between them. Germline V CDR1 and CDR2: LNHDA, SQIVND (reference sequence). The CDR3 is CASSILGGLGQPQHF. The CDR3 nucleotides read TGTGCCAGTAGTATTTTGGGGGGTTTGGGTCAGCCCCAGCATTTT.